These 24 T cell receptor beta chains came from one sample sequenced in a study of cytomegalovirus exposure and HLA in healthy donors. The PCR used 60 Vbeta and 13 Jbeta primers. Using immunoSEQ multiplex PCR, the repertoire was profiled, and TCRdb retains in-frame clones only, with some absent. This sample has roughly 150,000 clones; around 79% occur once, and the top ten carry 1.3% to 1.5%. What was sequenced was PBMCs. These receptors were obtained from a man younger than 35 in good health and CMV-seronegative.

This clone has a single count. The CDR3 DNA follows: TGCAGCACCCGACTAGCGGGCAATGAGCAGTTCTTC. This codes for CSTRLAGNEQFF. The rearrangement uses TRBV29-1 and TRBJ2-1; TRBD2 matches 10 bases. The CDR3 consists of 12 residues. CDR1 and CDR2 (germline): SQVTM, ANQGSEA. With 8 bases clipped from V and 6 bases from J, the junction kept 4 bases outside the gene matches.

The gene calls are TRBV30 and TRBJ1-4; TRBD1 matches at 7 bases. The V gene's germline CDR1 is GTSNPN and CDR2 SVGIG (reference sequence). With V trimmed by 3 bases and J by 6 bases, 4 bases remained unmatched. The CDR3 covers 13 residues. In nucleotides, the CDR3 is TGTGCCTGGAGCGCAGGGGGTTATGAAAAACTGTTTTTT. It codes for CAWSAGGYEKLFF.

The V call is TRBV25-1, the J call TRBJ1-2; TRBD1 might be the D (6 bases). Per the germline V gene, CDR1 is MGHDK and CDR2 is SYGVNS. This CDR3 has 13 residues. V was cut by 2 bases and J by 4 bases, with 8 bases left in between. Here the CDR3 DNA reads TGTGCCAGCAGTGAAACAGGGTTCTATGGCTACACCTTC. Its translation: CASSETGFYGYTF.

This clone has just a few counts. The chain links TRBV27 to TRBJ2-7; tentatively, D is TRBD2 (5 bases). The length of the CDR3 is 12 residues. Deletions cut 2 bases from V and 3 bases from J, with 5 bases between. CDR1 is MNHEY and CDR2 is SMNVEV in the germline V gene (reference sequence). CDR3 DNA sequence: TGTGCCAGCAGTTTAGAGGGCTACGAGCAGTACTTC. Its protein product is CASSLEGYEQYF.

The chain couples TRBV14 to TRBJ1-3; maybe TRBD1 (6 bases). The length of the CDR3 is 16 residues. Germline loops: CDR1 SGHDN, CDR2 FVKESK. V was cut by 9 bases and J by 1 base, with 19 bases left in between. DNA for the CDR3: TGTGCCAGTTCAAGGGGGTCCCCAGAATCTGGAAACACCATATATTTT. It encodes CASSRGSPESGNTIYF.

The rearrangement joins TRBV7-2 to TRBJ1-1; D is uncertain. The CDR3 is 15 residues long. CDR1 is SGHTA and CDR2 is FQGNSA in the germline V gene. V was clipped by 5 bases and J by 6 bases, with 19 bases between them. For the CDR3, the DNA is TGTGCCAGCAGCCCCGTTTTTGGGGAGGCGGCTGAAGCTTTCTTT. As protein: CASSPVFGEAAEAFF.

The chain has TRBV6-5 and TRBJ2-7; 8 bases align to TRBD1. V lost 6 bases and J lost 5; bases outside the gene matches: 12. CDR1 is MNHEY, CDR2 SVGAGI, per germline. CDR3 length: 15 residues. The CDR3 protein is CASRDPGQAENEQYF. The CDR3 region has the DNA TGTGCCAGCAGGGACCCGGGACAGGCAGAAAACGAGCAGTACTTC.

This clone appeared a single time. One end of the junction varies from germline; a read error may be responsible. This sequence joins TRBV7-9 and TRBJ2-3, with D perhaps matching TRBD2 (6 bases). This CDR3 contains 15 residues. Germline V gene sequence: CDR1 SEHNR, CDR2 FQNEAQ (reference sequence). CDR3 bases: TGTTCCAGCAACTCACCTGCGGGGAGAGAGGATACGCAGTATTTT. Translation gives CSSNSPAGREDTQYF.

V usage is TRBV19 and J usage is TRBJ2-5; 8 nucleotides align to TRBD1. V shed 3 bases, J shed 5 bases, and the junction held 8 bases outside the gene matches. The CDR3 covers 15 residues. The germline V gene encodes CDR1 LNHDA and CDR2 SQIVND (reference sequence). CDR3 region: CASSMGTGGLETQYF. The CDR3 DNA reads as TGTGCCAGTAGTATGGGGACAGGAGGGTTGGAGACCCAGTACTTC. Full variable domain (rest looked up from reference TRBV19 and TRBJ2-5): DGGITQSPKYLFRKEGQNVTLSCEQNLNHDAMYWYRQDPGQGLRLIYYSQIVNDFQKGDIAEGYSVSREKKESFPLTVTSAQKNPTAFYLCASSMGTGGLETQYFGPGTRLLVL.

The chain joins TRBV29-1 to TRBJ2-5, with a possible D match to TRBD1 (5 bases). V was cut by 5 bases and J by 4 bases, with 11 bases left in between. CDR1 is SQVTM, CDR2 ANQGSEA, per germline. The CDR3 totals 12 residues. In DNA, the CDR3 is TGCAGCGTTTCGCCTCAGGGAGAGACCCAGTACTTC. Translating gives CSVSPQGETQYF.

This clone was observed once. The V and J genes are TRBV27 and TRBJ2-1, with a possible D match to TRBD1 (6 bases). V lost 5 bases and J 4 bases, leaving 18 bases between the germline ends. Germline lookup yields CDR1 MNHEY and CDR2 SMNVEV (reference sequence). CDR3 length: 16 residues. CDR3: CASSGPGLGAYNEQFF. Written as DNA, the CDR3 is TGTGCCAGCAGTGGACCGGGGCTGGGGGCGTACAATGAGCAGTTCTTC.

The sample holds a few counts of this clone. The CDR3 sequence: CASSLEGQGAIYGYTF. The DNA of the CDR3 is TGTGCCAGCAGCTTAGAGGGGCAGGGGGCAATCTATGGCTACACCTTC. The chain recombines TRBV7-9 with TRBJ1-2, with 8 positions matching TRBD1. Losses at the gene ends were 1 base for V and 4 bases for J; bases not matched to a gene: 8. Looked up from germline, CDR1 is SEHNR and CDR2 is FQNEAQ (reference sequence). The CDR3 length is 16 residues.

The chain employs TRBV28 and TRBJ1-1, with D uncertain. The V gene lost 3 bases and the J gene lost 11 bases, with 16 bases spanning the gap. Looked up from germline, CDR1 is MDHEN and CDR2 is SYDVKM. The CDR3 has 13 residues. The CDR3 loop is CASSFLEELGAFF. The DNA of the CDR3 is TGTGCCAGCAGTTTCCTCGAGGAGCTTGGGGCTTTCTTT.

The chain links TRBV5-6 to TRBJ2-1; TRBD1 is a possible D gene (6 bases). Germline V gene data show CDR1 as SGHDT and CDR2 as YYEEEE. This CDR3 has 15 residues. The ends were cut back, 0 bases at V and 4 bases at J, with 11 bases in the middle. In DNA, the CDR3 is TGTGCCAGCAGCTTGGTCCCAGGGGATTACAATGAGCAGTTCTTC. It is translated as CASSLVPGDYNEQFF.

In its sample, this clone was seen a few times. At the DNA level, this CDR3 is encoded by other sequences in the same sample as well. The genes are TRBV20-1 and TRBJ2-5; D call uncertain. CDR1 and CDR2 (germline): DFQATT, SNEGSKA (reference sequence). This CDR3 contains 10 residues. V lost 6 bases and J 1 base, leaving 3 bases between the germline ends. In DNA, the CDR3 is TGCAGTGCCTCCCAAGAGACCCAGTACTTC. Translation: CSASQETQYF.

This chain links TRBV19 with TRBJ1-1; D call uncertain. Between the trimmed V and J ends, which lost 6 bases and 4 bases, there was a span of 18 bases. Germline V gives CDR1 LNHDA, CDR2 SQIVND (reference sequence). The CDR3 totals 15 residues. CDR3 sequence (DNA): TGTGCCAGTAGGATTTTGGCGGGAGCTCCCACTGAAGCTTTCTTT. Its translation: CASRILAGAPTEAFF.

CDR3 sequence (DNA): TGTGCCAGCAGTTACGGTGGCAGGGGAGAGACCCAGTACTTC. It codes for CASSYGGRGETQYF. The V and J genes are TRBV6-5 and TRBJ2-5, with D tentatively TRBD1 (6 bases). The CDR3 length is 14 residues. Germline V gene data show CDR1 as MNHEY and CDR2 as SVGAGI. Trimming left V 2 bases short and J 4 bases short, with 11 bases between.

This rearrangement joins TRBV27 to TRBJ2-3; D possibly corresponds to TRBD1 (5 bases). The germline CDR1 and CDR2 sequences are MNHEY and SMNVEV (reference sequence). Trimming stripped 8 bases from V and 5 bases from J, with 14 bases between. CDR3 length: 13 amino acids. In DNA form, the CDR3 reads TGTGCCAGCGCCAGCCAGGGTGGAGATACGCAGTATTTT. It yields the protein CASASQGGDTQYF.

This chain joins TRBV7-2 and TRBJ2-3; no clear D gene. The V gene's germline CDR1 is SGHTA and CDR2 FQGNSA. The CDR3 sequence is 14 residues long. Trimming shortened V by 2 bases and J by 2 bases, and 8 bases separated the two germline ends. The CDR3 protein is CASSLNGYTDTQYF. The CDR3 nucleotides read TGTGCCAGCAGCTTAAACGGGTACACAGATACGCAGTATTTT.

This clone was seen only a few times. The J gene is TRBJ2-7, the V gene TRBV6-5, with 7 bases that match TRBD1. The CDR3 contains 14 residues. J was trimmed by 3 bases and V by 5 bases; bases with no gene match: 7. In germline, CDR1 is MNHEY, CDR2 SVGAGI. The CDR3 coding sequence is TGTGCCAGCAGTCTTACAGGGGCCCTCTACGAGCAGTACTTC. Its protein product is CASSLTGALYEQYF.

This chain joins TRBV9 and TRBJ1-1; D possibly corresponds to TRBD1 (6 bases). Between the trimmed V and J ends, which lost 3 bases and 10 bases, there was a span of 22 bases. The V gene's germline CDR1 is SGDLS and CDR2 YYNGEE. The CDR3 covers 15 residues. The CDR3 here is CASSATPGHSSGAFF. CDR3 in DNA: TGTGCCAGCAGCGCAACTCCGGGACACTCAAGTGGAGCTTTCTTT.

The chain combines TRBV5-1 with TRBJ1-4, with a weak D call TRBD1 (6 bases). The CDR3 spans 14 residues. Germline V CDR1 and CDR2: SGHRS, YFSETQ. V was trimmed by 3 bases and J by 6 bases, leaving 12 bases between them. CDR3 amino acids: CASSSGRGDEKLFF. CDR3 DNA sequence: TGCGCCAGCAGCTCAGGCAGGGGCGATGAAAAACTGTTTTTT. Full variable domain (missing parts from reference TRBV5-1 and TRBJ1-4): KAGVTQTPRYLIKTRGQQVTLSCSPISGHRSVSWYQQTPGQGLQFLFEYFSETQRNKGNFPGRFSGRQFSNSRSEMNVSTLELGDSALYLCASSSGRGDEKLFFGSGTQLSVL.

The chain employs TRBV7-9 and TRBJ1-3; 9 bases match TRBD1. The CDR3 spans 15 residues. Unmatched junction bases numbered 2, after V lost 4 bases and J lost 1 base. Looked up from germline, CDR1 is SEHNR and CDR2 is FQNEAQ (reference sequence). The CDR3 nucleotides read TGTGCCAGCAGCTCGACAGGGGGTTCTGGAAACACCATATATTTT. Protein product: CASSSTGGSGNTIYF.

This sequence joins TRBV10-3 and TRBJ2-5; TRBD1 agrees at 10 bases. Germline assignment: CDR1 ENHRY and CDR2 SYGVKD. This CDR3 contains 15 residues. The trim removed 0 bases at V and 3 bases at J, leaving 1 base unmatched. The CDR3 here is CAISESGTGEETQYF. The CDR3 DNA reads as TGTGCCATCAGTGAGTCGGGGACAGGGGAAGAGACCCAGTACTTC.